The 9 T cell receptor beta chains reported below all come from one sample, sequenced in a study of CXCR3-negative and CXCR3-positive naive CD8 T cells. The study, taken as a whole, reports: The TRB CDR3s that CXCR3-positive naive cells carried were more hydrophobic than those of CXCR3-negative naive cells.

What these receptors recognize is not known. The TRB libraries of cDNA were built by UMI-labeled 5' RACE. TCRdb re-called the 5' RACE reads and catalogs CDR3 proteins one per entry, DNA excluded. Across around 110,000 distinct CDR3 sequences, the top ten clones capture over 0.35% of the sample. Input material: naive CXCR3+ CD8+ T cells from blood. Subset in this sample: CD45RO-CCR7+CD27+CD95- naive CD8+ T cells expressing CXCR3 (TNR3+). All receptors come from a human donor in good health. Some clones in this sample may be carry-over from other donors' samples.

This chain connects TRBV18 to TRBJ2-3; TCRdb reports TRBD1, a call that lacks DNA to check it against. In germline, CDR1 is KGHSH, CDR2 LQKENI. The CDR3 is made up of 15 amino acids. The CDR3 sequence is CASSPGQGAIDTQYF.

The rearrangement joins TRBV14 to TRBJ2-1; TCRdb picks TRBD2, but there is no DNA to check that call. The CDR3 spans 19 residues. Germline CDR1 and CDR2: SGHDN and FVKESK. The CDR3 loop is CASSPTSGSAIQSYNEQFF. The full variable domain, in which reference TRBV14 and TRBJ2-1 provide the parts outside the CDR3, is EAGVTQFPSHSVIEKGQTVTLRCDPISGHDNLYWYRRVMGKEIKFLLHFVKESKQDESGMPNNRFLAERTGGTYSTLKVQPAELEDSGVYFCASSPTSGSAIQSYNEQFFGPGTRLTVL.

The chain has TRBV6-1 and TRBJ1-1; TCRdb's D call, TRBD1, is unchecked because there is no DNA. Germline-derived CDR1 and CDR2 are MNHNS and SASEGT. This CDR3 spans 15 amino acids. CDR3: CASSEEPGRVSEAFF.

V usage is TRBV27 and J usage is TRBJ1-5; TCRdb's D gene call, TRBD1, goes unchecked for lack of DNA. The CDR3 length is 13 residues. The germline gives CDR1 MNHEY, CDR2 SMNVEV (reference sequence). CDR3 sequence reads: CASTPDGGQPQHF.

V and J are TRBV15 and TRBJ1-5; TCRdb lists TRBD1, though no DNA is available to test this call. This CDR3 spans 16 amino acids. Germline V gene sequence: CDR1 LNHNV, CDR2 YYDKDF (reference sequence). The CDR3 here is CATSRDGQGAGQPQHF.

CDR3: CASNGGGGLLDEQFF. The V and J genes are TRBV5-5 and TRBJ2-1; TCRdb proposes TRBD1, but this gene call is untestable without DNA. CDR3 length: 15 residues. Germline V gene sequence: CDR1 SGHKS, CDR2 YYEKEE (reference sequence).

The rearrangement links TRBV7-9 to TRBJ2-1; TCRdb's assignment of TRBD1 cannot be checked, as there is no DNA. CDR3 size: 15 residues. In germline, CDR1 is SEHNR, CDR2 FQNEAQ (reference sequence). The CDR3 is CASRLNARGENEQFF. Using reference TRBV7-9 and TRBJ2-1 for the parts outside the CDR3, the full variable domain is DTGVSQNPRHKITKRGQNVTFRCDPISEHNRLYWYRQTLGQGPEFLTYFQNEAQLEKSRLLSDRFSAERPKGSFSTLEIQRTEQGDSAMYLCASRLNARGENEQFFGPGTRLTVL.

The gene calls are TRBV12-5 and TRBJ2-1; TCRdb's D gene call, TRBD2, goes unchecked for lack of DNA. In germline, CDR1 is LGHNT, CDR2 FRNRAP. The CDR3 extends over 15 amino acids. CDR3 residues: CASAGGVAGDNEQFF.

The V call is TRBV15, the J call TRBJ1-3; TCRdb indicates TRBD1, and absent DNA this call remains unverified. This CDR3 has 18 amino acids. Germline V CDR1 and CDR2: LNHNV, YYDKDF (reference sequence). The CDR3 protein is CATSRDPDRGLYGNTIYF.